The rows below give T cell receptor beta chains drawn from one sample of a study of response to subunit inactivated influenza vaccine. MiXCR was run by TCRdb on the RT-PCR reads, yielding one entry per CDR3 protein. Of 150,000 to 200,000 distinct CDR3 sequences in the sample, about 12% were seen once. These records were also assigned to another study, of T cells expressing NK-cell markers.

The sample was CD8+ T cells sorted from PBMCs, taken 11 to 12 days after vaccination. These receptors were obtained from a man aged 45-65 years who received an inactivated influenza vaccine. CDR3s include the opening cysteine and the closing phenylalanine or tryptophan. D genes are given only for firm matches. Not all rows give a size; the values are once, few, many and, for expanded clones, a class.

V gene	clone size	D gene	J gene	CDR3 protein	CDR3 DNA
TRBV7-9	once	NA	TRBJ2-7	CVSSFTGIHYEQYF	TGTGTCAGCAGCTTTACGGGAATACACTACGAGCAGTACTTC
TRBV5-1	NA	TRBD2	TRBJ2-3	CASSRGLAGAVYGTDTQYF	TGCGCCAGCAGCAGGGGACTAGCGGGAGCGGTATATGGCACAGATACGCAGTATTTT
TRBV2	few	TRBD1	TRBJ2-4	CASSGTGAPAKNIQYF	TGTGCCAGCAGCGGGACAGGGGCCCCAGCCAAAAACATTCAGTACTTC
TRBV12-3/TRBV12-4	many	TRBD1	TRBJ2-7	CASSSAGTGNYEQYF	TGTGCCAGCAGTTCCGCCGGGACAGGAAACTACGAGCAGTACTTC
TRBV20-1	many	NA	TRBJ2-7	CSADAGTNIYEQYF	TGCAGTGCTGACGCCGGGACAAATATCTACGAGCAGTACTTC
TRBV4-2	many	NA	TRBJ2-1	CASSQGLVSYNEQFF	TGTGCCAGCAGCCAAGGACTGGTTTCCTACAATGAGCAGTTCTTC
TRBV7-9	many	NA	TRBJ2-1	CASSFGITYNEQFF	TGTGCCAGCAGCTTTGGTATTACCTACAATGAGCAGTTCTTC
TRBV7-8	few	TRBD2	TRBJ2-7	CASSLGTSEKYEQYF	TGTGCCAGCAGCCTGGGGACTAGCGAGAAATACGAGCAGTACTTC
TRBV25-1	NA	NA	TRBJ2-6	CASSEGLESGANVLTF	TGTGCCAGCAGTGAAGGGCTAGAGTCTGGGGCCAACGTCCTGACTTTC
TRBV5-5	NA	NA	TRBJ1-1	CASSLADLGTEVFF	TGTGCCAGCAGCTTGGCCGACCTGGGGACTGAAGTTTTCTTT
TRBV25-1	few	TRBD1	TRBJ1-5	CASGTGNQPQHF	TGTGCCAGTGGGACAGGGAATCAGCCCCAGCATTTT
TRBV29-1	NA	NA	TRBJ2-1	CSVERGEDSQAVSYNEQFF	TGCAGCGTTGAGAGAGGAGAGGATTCCCAGGCGGTATCCTACAATGAGCAGTTCTTC
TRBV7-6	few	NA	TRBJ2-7	CASSLGGLFNEQYF	TGTGCCAGCAGCTTAGGCGGTCTTTTTAACGAGCAGTACTTC
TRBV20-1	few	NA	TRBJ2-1	CSARDQFVGPEGDEQFF	TGCAGTGCTAGAGATCAATTCGTGGGCCCCGAGGGCGATGAGCAGTTCTTC
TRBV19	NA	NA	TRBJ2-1	CASSIRGDGAYNEQFF	TGTGCCAGTAGTATAAGGGGGGACGGAGCATACAATGAGCAGTTCTTC
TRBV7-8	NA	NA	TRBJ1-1	CASSIGATEAFF	TGTGCCAGCAGCATTGGGGCCACTGAAGCTTTCTTT
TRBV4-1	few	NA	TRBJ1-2	CASSQDLAGFYGYTF	TGCGCCAGCAGCCAAGATCTCGCAGGATTCTATGGCTACACCTTC
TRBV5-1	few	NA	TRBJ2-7	CASSLLERSGRSYEQYF	TGCGCCAGCAGCTTGTTGGAGCGGTCAGGGAGATCCTACGAGCAGTACTTC
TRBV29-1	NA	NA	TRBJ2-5	CSVERTIQYQETQYF	TGCAGCGTTGAAAGGACCATTCAGTACCAAGAGACCCAGTACTTC
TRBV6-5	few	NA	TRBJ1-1	CASSYGPGLLTPIPTEAFF	TGTGCCAGCAGTTACGGACCGGGACTTCTAACCCCGATCCCCACTGAAGCTTTCTTT
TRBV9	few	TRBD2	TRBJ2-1	CASSKPLDGGHSGSSYNEQFF	TGTGCCAGCAGCAAGCCCCTGGACGGGGGACATAGCGGGAGCTCCTACAATGAGCAGTTCTTC
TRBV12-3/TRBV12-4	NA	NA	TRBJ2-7	CASSWGSQYEQYF	TGTGCCAGCAGTTGGGGCAGCCAATACGAGCAGTACTTC
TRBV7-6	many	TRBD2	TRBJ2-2	CASSSGGLAGNGELFF	TGTGCCAGCAGCTCGGGGGGACTAGCGGGAAACGGGGAGCTGTTTTTT
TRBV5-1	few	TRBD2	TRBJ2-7	CASRYIAGSYEQYF	TGCGCCAGCAGATACATAGCGGGATCCTACGAGCAGTACTTC
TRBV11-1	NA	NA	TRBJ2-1	CASSSPRQPRAGYNEQFF	TGTGCCAGCAGCTCCCCAAGGCAGCCGAGGGCAGGCTACAATGAGCAGTTCTTC
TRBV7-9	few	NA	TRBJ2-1	CASLTGARTYNEQFF	TGTGCCAGCCTAACGGGGGCGAGAACCTACAATGAGCAGTTCTTC
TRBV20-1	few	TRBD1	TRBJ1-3	CSARETGDSGNTIYF	TGCAGTGCTAGAGAGACAGGGGACTCTGGAAACACCATATATTTT
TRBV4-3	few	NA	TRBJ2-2	CASSQAGGWNTGELFF	TGCGCCAGCAGCCAAGCGGGGGGCTGGAACACCGGGGAGCTGTTTTTT
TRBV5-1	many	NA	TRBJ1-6	CASSSHLADSPLHF	TGCGCCAGCAGCTCCCACCTAGCTGATTCACCCCTCCACTTT
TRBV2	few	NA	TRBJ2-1	CASRGLSSGDSLGGNEQFF	TGTGCCAGCAGGGGTCTTAGCTCCGGGGACTCCTTGGGGGGCAATGAGCAGTTCTTC
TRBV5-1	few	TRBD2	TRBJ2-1	CASSPIPLVLSSGHEQFF	TGCGCCAGCAGCCCCATCCCCTTGGTCCTATCTAGCGGCCATGAGCAGTTCTTC
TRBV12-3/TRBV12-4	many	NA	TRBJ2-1	CASSLRTRREEQFF	TGTGCCAGCAGTTTACGGACTCGCAGGGAGGAGCAGTTCTTC
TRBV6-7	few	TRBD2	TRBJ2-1	CASSFCLAGGSGEQFF	TGTGCCAGCAGCTTTTGTCTAGCGGGAGGATCTGGTGAGCAGTTCTTC
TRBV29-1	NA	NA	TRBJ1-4	CSVAIMGGGEKLFF	TGCAGCGTTGCCATTATGGGGGGAGGTGAAAAACTGTTTTTT
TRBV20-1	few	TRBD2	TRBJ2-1	CSARDQGTSGHRYNEQFF	TGCAGTGCTAGAGACCAAGGGACTAGCGGACACCGCTACAATGAGCAGTTCTTC
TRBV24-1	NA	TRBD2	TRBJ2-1	CATSPSGRAYNEQFF	TGTGCCACCAGCCCTAGCGGGAGGGCCTACAATGAGCAGTTCTTC
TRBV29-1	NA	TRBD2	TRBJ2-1	CSVGMSGRLDEQFF	TGCAGCGTTGGTATGAGCGGGAGGTTAGATGAGCAGTTCTTC
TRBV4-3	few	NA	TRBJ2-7	CASSLSRTVAYEQYF	TGCGCCAGCAGCCTATCCCGGACTGTCGCCTACGAGCAGTACTTC
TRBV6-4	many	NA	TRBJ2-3	CASSDGQASTDTQYF	TGTGCCAGCAGTGACGGTCAGGCCAGCACAGATACGCAGTATTTT
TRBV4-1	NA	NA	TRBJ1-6	CASSESSSYKSPLHF	TGCGCCAGCAGCGAGTCAAGCTCCTATAAATCACCCCTCCACTTT
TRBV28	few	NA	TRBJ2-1	CASSLRGIYNEQFF	TGTGCCAGCAGTTTACGGGGTATCTACAATGAGCAGTTCTTC
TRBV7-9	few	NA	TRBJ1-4	CASSLEDGNEKLFF	TGTGCCAGCAGCCTAGAGGACGGGAATGAAAAACTGTTTTTT
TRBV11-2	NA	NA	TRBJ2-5	CASSGRSNQETQYF	TGTGCCAGCAGCGGCCGCAGTAACCAAGAGACCCAGTACTTC
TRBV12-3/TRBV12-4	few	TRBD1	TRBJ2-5	CASRRQGQETQYF	TGTGCCAGCAGGCGACAGGGACAAGAGACCCAGTACTTC
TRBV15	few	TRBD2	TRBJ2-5	CATSVTSGRAGETQYF	TGTGCCACCAGCGTAACTAGCGGGAGGGCCGGGGAGACCCAGTACTTC
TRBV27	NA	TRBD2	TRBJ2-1	CASSPSTSGRYNEQFF	TGTGCCAGCAGTCCATCAACTAGCGGAAGGTACAATGAGCAGTTCTTC
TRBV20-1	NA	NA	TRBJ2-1	CSARIPVYNEQFF	TGCAGTGCTAGAATCCCAGTTTACAATGAGCAGTTCTTC
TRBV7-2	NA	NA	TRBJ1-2	CASSAEPSGAYGYTF	TGTGCCAGCAGCGCCGAGCCTAGCGGGGCTTATGGCTACACCTTC
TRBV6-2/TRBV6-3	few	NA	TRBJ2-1	CASSSGQLDSYNEQFF	TGTGCCAGCAGTTCAGGACAGTTAGATTCCTACAATGAGCAGTTCTTC